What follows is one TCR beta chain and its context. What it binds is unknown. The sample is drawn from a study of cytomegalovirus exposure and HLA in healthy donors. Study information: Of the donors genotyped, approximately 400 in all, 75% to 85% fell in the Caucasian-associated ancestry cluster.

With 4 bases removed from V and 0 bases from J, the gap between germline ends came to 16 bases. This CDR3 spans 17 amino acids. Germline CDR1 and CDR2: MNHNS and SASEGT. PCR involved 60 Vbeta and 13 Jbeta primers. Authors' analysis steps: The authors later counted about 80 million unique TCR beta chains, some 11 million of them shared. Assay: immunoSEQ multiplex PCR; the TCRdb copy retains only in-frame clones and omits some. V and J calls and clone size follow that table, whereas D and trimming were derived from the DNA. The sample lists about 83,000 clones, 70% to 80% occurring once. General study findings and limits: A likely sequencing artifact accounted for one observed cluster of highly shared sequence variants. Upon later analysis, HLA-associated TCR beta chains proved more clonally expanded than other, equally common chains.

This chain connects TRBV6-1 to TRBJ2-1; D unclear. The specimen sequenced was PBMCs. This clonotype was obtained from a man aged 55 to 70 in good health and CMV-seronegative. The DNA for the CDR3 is TGTGCCAGCAGTGTCACCCACAGCAGCTCCTCCTACAATGAGCAGTTCTTC. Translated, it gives CASSVTHSSSSYNEQFF.